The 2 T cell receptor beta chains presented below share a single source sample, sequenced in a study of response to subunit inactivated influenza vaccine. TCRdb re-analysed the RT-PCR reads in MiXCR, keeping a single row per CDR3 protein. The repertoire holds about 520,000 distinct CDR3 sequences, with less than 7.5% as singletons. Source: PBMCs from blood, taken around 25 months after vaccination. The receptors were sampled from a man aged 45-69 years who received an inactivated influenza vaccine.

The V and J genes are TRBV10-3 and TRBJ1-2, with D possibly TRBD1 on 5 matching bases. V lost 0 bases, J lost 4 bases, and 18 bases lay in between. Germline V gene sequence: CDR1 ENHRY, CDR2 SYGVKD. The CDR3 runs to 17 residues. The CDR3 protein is CAISESGPPAGGYGYTF. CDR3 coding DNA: TGTGCCATCAGTGAGTCAGGACCCCCCGCCGGGGGCTATGGCTACACCTTC.

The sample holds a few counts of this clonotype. The CDR3 nucleotides read TGTGCCAGCAGTTACGGACAGGGGCTGAAGACCCAGTACTTC. The encoded protein is CASSYGQGLKTQYF. The V call is TRBV28, the J call TRBJ2-5, with TRBD1 matching 9 bases. The CDR3 spans 14 residues. Germline V gene lookup returns CDR1 MDHEN and CDR2 SYDVKM. J lost 6 bases, V lost 4 bases, and 6 bases had no gene match.